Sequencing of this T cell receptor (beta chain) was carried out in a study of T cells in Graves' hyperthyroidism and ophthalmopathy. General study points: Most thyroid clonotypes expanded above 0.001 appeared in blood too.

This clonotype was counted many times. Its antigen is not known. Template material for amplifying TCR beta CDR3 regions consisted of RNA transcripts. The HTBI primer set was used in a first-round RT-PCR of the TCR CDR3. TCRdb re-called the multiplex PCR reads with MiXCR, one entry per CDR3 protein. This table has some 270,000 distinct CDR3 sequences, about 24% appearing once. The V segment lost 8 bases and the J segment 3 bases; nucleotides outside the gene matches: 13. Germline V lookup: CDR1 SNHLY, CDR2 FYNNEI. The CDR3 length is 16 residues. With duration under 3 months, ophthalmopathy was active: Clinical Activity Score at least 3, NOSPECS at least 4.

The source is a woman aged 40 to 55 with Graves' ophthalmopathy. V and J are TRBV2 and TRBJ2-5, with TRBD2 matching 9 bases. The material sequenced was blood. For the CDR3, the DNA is TGTGCCAGCTCCCGACGGGGACTAGCCGTTAAAGAGACCCAGTACTTC. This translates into CASSRRGLAVKETQYF. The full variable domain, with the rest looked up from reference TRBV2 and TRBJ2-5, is EPEVTQTPSHQVTQMGQEVILRCVPISNHLYFYWYRQILGQKVEFLVSFYNNEISEKSEIFDDQFSVERPDGSNFTLKIRSTKLEDSAMYFCASSRRGLAVKETQYFGPGTRLLVL.